The 28 T cell receptor beta chains below come from one sample, sequenced in a study of blood T cell repertoires in COVID-19. Sequenced by immunoSEQ multiplex PCR; TCRdb stores in-frame clones only, minus some. The sample carries about 30,000 clones, over 75% recorded once. Sequenced sample: peripheral blood. Receptors originate from a man aged 60 to 75 with active COVID-19.

The CDR3 region has the DNA TGTGCCAGCAGCTTAGGGGGCACCTTTAATGAAAAACTGTTTTTT. Its translation: CASSLGGTFNEKLFF. The chain carries TRBV7-2 and TRBJ1-4; D is perhaps TRBD1 (5 bases). The CDR3 has 15 amino acids. The germline CDR1 and CDR2 sequences are SGHTA and FQGNSA. The ends were cut back, 1 base at V and 4 bases at J, with 10 bases in the middle.

The chain is built from TRBV28 and TRBJ2-5, with a weak D call TRBD2 (6 bases). V was shortened by 6 bases and J by 3 bases, with 20 bases between the two germline ends. CDR1 is MDHEN, CDR2 SYDVKM, per germline. This CDR3 comprises 16 residues. CDR3 DNA: TGTGCCAGCAGCGAACTTTCCGGGACTCCCGAAGAGACCCAGTACTTC. The encoded protein is CASSELSGTPEETQYF.

CDR3 nucleotides: TGTGCCAGCTCACCCCAGGGGGCTGATGGTTCACCCCTCCACTTT. Its translation is CASSPQGADGSPLHF. The chain is built from TRBV18 and TRBJ1-6, with TRBD1 identical over 8 bases. The V gene end was trimmed by 3 bases and the J gene end by 9 bases; junction bases not matched to a gene: 7. Germline values: CDR1 KGHSH, CDR2 LQKENI. CDR3 length equals 15 residues.

The chain joins TRBV6-5 to TRBJ2-1; 7 positions agree with TRBD2. Germline trimming cut 8 bases from V and 8 bases from J; bases unmatched to any gene: 12. Germline CDR1 MNHEY, CDR2 SVGAGI. There are 14 residues in the CDR3. Here the CDR3 reads CASGGAGEADEQFF. DNA for the CDR3: TGTGCCAGCGGAGGGGCGGGAGAGGCGGATGAGCAGTTCTTC.

The rearrangement links TRBV9 to TRBJ1-3; no reliable D call. The CDR3 has 14 amino acids. Trimming pared 1 base from V and 4 bases from J, leaving 9 bases between. Germline V gene data show CDR1 as SGDLS and CDR2 as YYNGEE. CDR3 residues: CASSVTGRGNTIYF. CDR3 nucleotides: TGTGCCAGCAGCGTAACGGGGAGAGGAAACACCATATATTTT.

V and J are TRBV2 and TRBJ1-5; 8 bases line up with TRBD1. The J segment lost 4 bases and the V segment lost 8 bases, leaving 13 bases of the junction unmatched. The germline CDR1 and CDR2 sequences are SNHLY and FYNNEI. The CDR3 extends over 16 amino acids. CDR3 DNA sequence: TGTGCCAGCCGGCCGGGACAGGCCCGGGGAAATCAGCCCCAGCATTTT. Amino acids: CASRPGQARGNQPQHF.

This clone came up once. The chain has TRBV5-4 and TRBJ2-5, with D uncertain. CDR1 is SGHNT, CDR2 YYREEE, per germline (reference sequence). With 2 bases removed from V and 5 bases from J, the gap between germline ends came to 10 bases. The CDR3 contains 13 residues. In nucleotides, the CDR3 is TGTGCCAGCAGCTTAACCGTACTCGAGACCCAGTACTTC. Translation gives CASSLTVLETQYF.

About this clone: Other DNA sequences from this sample encode an identical CDR3 as well. CDR3 in amino acids: CASSFSLAGLSYEQYF. As DNA, the CDR3 is TGTGCCAGCAGTTTTAGCCTAGCGGGTCTCTCCTACGAGCAGTACTTC. The chain is built from TRBV28 and TRBJ2-7; 8 bases align to TRBD2. Trimming took 3 bases from V and 0 from J; bases not matched to a gene: 7. This CDR3 spans 16 amino acids. The germline V gene encodes CDR1 MDHEN and CDR2 SYDVKM. Supplemented by reference TRBV28 and TRBJ2-7, the full variable domain reads DVKVTQSSRYLVKRTGEKVFLECVQDMDHENMFWYRQDPGLGLRLIYFSYDVKMKEKGDIPEGYSVSREKKERFSLILESASTNQTSMYLCASSFSLAGLSYEQYFGPGTRLTVT.

This chain connects TRBV10-2 to TRBJ1-1; D is unresolved. The germline V gene encodes CDR1 WSHSY and CDR2 SAAADI. This CDR3 has 13 residues. The germline V and J ends were trimmed by 4 bases and 3 bases, with 9 bases remaining between them. The CDR3 sequence: CASSVRSDTEAFF. The CDR3 DNA sequence: TGCGCCAGCAGTGTGAGGTCGGACACTGAAGCTTTCTTT.

The chain has TRBV3-1 (or the pseudogene TRBV3-2) and TRBJ1-2; no clear D. The CDR3 is made up of 12 amino acids. V lost 1 base, J lost 8 bases, and 8 bases lay in between. Germline V CDR1 and CDR2: LGHDT, YNNKEL (reference sequence). The CDR3 nucleotides are TGTGCCAGCAGCCAAGTGCGAAGCGGCTACACCTTC. This sequence encodes CASSQVRSGYTF.

The rearrangement joins TRBV7-9 to TRBJ2-3; D unresolved. The CDR3 covers 14 residues. Germline V gene lookup returns CDR1 SEHNR and CDR2 FQNEAQ (reference sequence). Trimming took 1 base from V and 1 from J, leaving 6 bases between them. As DNA, the CDR3 is TGTGCCAGCAGCTTAGTCCTAGGCACAGATACGCAGTATTTT. As protein: CASSLVLGTDTQYF. Variable domain in full (rest from reference TRBV7-9 and TRBJ2-3): DTGVSQNPRHKITKRGQNVTFRCDPISEHNRLYWYRQTLGQGPEFLTYFQNEAQLEKSRLLSDRFSAERPKGSFSTLEIQRTEQGDSAMYLCASSLVLGTDTQYFGPGTRLTVL.

V is TRBV6-1 and J is TRBJ2-2, with 7 bases that match TRBD2. Germline V lookup: CDR1 MNHNS, CDR2 SASEGT. V lost 4 bases to trimming and J lost 4 bases; unmatched junction nucleotides: 9. This CDR3 is 16 amino acids long. This CDR3 reads CASSGEGLYSTGELFF. CDR3 DNA sequence: TGTGCCAGCAGTGGGGAGGGACTATATAGCACCGGGGAGCTGTTTTTT.

To note about this clone: This specimen includes other DNA sequences encoding the same CDR3. This rearrangement joins TRBV24-1 to TRBJ2-7; D might be TRBD2 (6 bases). The V end lost 4 bases, the J end lost 2 bases, and 8 bases lay between the germline ends. The CDR3 sequence is 13 residues long. The germline gives CDR1 KGHDR, CDR2 SFDVKD. CDR3 amino acids: CATSDGGTYEQYF. CDR3 DNA sequence: TGTGCCACCAGTGACGGGGGTACCTACGAGCAGTACTTC.

The chain couples TRBV7-3 to TRBJ2-1; 9 bases line up with TRBD2. The germline gives CDR1 SGHTA, CDR2 FQGTGA. The CDR3 extends over 13 amino acids. The V gene end was trimmed by 5 bases and the J gene end by 7 bases; junction bases not matched to a gene: 3. The CDR3 DNA sequence: TGTGCCAGCAGCCGCGGGAGGGGTAATGAGCAGTTCTTC. Translation: CASSRGRGNEQFF.

This clone has a handful of counts. The V gene is TRBV7-2, the J gene TRBJ2-5; 7 nucleotides agree with TRBD1. This CDR3 has 17 amino acids. Germline loops: CDR1 SGHTA, CDR2 FQGNSA. With V trimmed by 5 bases and J by 1 base, 13 bases remained unmatched. In DNA form, the CDR3 reads TGTGCCAGCAGCCCCCCCCGGGACAGAGATTTCCAAGAGACCCAGTACTTC. It specifies CASSPPRDRDFQETQYF.

CDR3: CAISGATEAFF. CDR3 DNA: TGTGCCATCTCCGGAGCAACTGAAGCTTTCTTT. The chain combines TRBV10-3 with TRBJ1-1; D gene unclear. The CDR3 covers 11 residues. Trimming took 8 bases from V and 5 from J, leaving 9 bases between them. In germline, CDR1 is ENHRY, CDR2 SYGVKD.

The chain uses TRBV9 and TRBJ2-2, with a weak D call TRBD2 (6 bases). V was shortened by 0 bases and J by 1 base, with 7 bases between the two germline ends. This CDR3 is built from 15 residues. Germline CDR1 and CDR2: SGDLS and YYNGEE. DNA of the CDR3: TGTGCCAGCAGCGTAGTTAGCGGGAACACCGGGGAGCTGTTTTTT. This sequence encodes CASSVVSGNTGELFF.

The genes are TRBV11-3 and TRBJ2-3; D is perhaps TRBD2 (6 bases). Trimming stripped 1 base from V and 6 bases from J, with 11 bases between. The CDR3 runs to 14 residues. Germline-derived CDR1 and CDR2 are SGHNT and YENEEA. CDR3 amino acids: CASSLGGVRDTQYF. The CDR3 region has the DNA TGTGCCAGCAGCTTAGGCGGGGTCCGGGATACGCAGTATTTT. The full variable domain, with the rest looked up from reference TRBV11-3 and TRBJ2-3, is EAGVVQSPRYKIIEKKQPVAFWCNPISGHNTLYWYLQNLGQGPELLIRYENEEAVDDSQLPKDRFSAERLKGVDSTLKIQPAELGDSAVYLCASSLGGVRDTQYFGPGTRLTVL.

This sequence joins TRBV10-3 and TRBJ2-3, with 8 bases that match TRBD2. Germline lookup yields CDR1 ENHRY and CDR2 SYGVKD. Trimming cost V 3 bases and J 6 bases; bases outside gene matches: 11. This CDR3 region has 16 residues. CDR3 coding DNA: TGTGCCATCAGTGATTTGGGAGCGGGAGAACGTGATACGCAGTATTTT. Translation: CAISDLGAGERDTQYF.

CDR3 in DNA: TGTGCCAGCAGCGTAGCTCAACTAGCGGGAGGGGGTGAGCAGTTCTTC. This codes for CASSVAQLAGGGEQFF. The genes are TRBV9 and TRBJ2-1; 13 nucleotides agree with TRBD2. Germline V lookup: CDR1 SGDLS, CDR2 YYNGEE. This CDR3 spans 16 amino acids. Trimming removed 0 bases from V and 9 bases from J; junction bases left unmatched: 6.

V and J are TRBV10-2 and TRBJ2-5, with 7 positions matching TRBD2. In germline, CDR1 is WSHSY, CDR2 SAAADI. J was trimmed by 4 bases and V by 0 bases; bases with no gene match: 2. This CDR3 has 14 residues. The CDR3: CASSESTSAETQYF. CDR3 nucleotides: TGCGCCAGCAGTGAGTCAACTAGCGCAGAGACCCAGTACTTC.

The chain combines TRBV18 with TRBJ2-1, with TRBD1 matching 10 bases. Per the germline V gene, CDR1 is KGHSH and CDR2 is LQKENI. CDR3 size: 14 residues. Trimming cost V 10 bases and J 7 bases; bases outside gene matches: 10. CDR3 region: CATGGTGVVNEQFF. DNA of the CDR3: TGTGCCACCGGCGGGACAGGGGTTGTAAATGAGCAGTTCTTC.

V usage is TRBV5-1 and J usage is TRBJ2-1, with D possibly TRBD1 on 7 matching bases. The CDR3 spans 15 residues. The V and J ends lost 2 bases and 6 bases respectively, with 15 bases between them. Per the germline V gene, CDR1 is SGHRS and CDR2 is YFSETQ. The CDR3 region has the DNA TGCGCCAGCAGCTTATCAGGGGGGTTTCGCAATGAGCAGTTCTTC. This gives the protein CASSLSGGFRNEQFF.

By proportion, this clone is medium-sized. This chain links TRBV4-2 with TRBJ1-2; 7 bases map to TRBD1. The ends lost 6 bases at V and 7 bases at J; junction bases unmatched: 11. Germline CDR1 reads LGHNA; CDR2 reads YNFKEQ. The CDR3 is 14 residues long. The CDR3 protein is CASSLRQGVGGYTF. CDR3 nucleotides: TGTGCCAGCAGTTTAAGACAGGGAGTCGGTGGCTACACCTTC.

CDR3 DNA: TGCAGCGTTGGACTTGTTACCTACGAGCAGTACGTC. As protein: CSVGLVTYEQYV. The chain combines TRBV29-1 with TRBJ2-7; D uncertain. From germline, CDR1 is SQVTM and CDR2 ANQGSEA. V lost 4 bases and J 2 bases, leaving 9 bases between the germline ends. The CDR3 consists of 12 residues.

V and J are TRBV24-1 and TRBJ2-3; a weak D match, TRBD1 (5 bases). In germline, CDR1 is KGHDR, CDR2 SFDVKD. CDR3 length equals 15 residues. The germline V and J ends were trimmed by 3 bases and 1 base, with 10 bases remaining between them. CDR3 coding DNA: TGTGCCACCAGTGATAGGGGCAGGGGCACAGATACGCAGTATTTT. Amino acid sequence: CATSDRGRGTDTQYF.

The chain has TRBV15 and TRBJ2-2; the D is unclear. The CDR3 contains 17 residues. Germline lookup yields CDR1 LNHNV and CDR2 YYDKDF (reference sequence). Trimming removed 0 bases from V and 0 bases from J, with 11 bases in between. CDR3 DNA: TGTGCCACCAGCAGAGATTTCGGGTCCGCGAACACCGGGGAGCTGTTTTTT. It encodes CATSRDFGSANTGELFF.

This clone was counted only a few times. CDR3 amino acids: CASSLGRTTYEQYF. Written as DNA, the CDR3 is TGTGCCAGCTCACTCGGACGGACTACCTACGAGCAGTACTTC. The chain joins TRBV18 to TRBJ2-7; perhaps TRBD2 as D (6 bases). V was cut by 4 bases and J by 2 bases, with 12 bases left in between. CDR1 KGHSH and CDR2 LQKENI come from the germline V gene. The CDR3 runs to 14 residues.